The 27 T cell receptor beta chains presented below share a single source sample, sequenced in a study of graft-versus-host responses after intestinal transplantation. The repertoire was sequenced with immunoSEQ multiplex PCR; TCRdb's copy has only in-frame clones and lacks some. The data hold about 98,000 clones, with 86% observed a single time. Source: PBMCs, taken 255 days after intestinal transplant. Receptors were obtained from a human patient who received an intestinal transplant, so some T cells may come from the graft donor.

The chain carries TRBV19 and TRBJ1-1; TRBD1 matches 9 bases. The CDR3 extends over 13 amino acids. Germline lookup yields CDR1 LNHDA and CDR2 SQIVND (reference sequence). The V gene end was trimmed by 5 bases and the J gene end by 6 bases; junction bases not matched to a gene: 4. CDR3 loop: CASSGTGRAEAFF. CDR3 bases: TGTGCCAGTAGTGGGACAGGGAGGGCTGAAGCTTTCTTT. The variable domain in full, completed from reference TRBV19 and TRBJ1-1, reads DGGITQSPKYLFRKEGQNVTLSCEQNLNHDAMYWYRQDPGQGLRLIYYSQIVNDFQKGDIAEGYSVSREKKESFPLTVTSAQKNPTAFYLCASSGTGRAEAFFGQGTRLTVV.

J is TRBJ2-1 and V is TRBV7-9; possibly TRBD2 for D (7 bases). Trimming removed 4 bases from V and 8 bases from J, with 24 bases in between. CDR1 SEHNR and CDR2 FQNEAQ come from the germline V gene (reference sequence). This CDR3 spans 17 amino acids. CDR3 bases: TGTGCCAGCAGCTCCTACCAGGGGCTAGCGGCCACCGATGAGCAGTTCTTC. Amino acid sequence: CASSSYQGLAATDEQFF.

The chain couples TRBV20-1 to TRBJ2-5; tentatively, D is TRBD1 (5 bases). The better agreement between TRBJ2-7 and the DNA end casts doubt on the J call. This CDR3 is built from 11 residues. The germline V gene encodes CDR1 DFQATT and CDR2 SNEGSKA (reference sequence). This chain's CDR3 is CSASDRYEQYF. Written as DNA, the CDR3 is TGCAGTGCTAGTGACAGATACGAGCAGTACTTC.

This clone appeared a few times. The chain links TRBV10-3 to TRBJ1-1; D remains ambiguous. Germline loops: CDR1 ENHRY, CDR2 SYGVKD. With 3 bases removed from V and 3 bases from J, the gap between germline ends came to 11 bases. CDR3 size: 14 residues. The CDR3 loop is CAISDMVGYTEAFF. DNA for the CDR3: TGTGCCATCAGTGATATGGTGGGTTACACTGAAGCTTTCTTT.

The CDR3 bases are TGTGCCAGCAGTTTCCCCAGGGGGCGCGAAAGTGGTGGGGCCAACGTCCTGACTTTC. It translates to CASSFPRGRESGGANVLTF. V usage is TRBV11-2 and J usage is TRBJ2-6; 8 bases are shared with TRBD1. Germline V lookup: CDR1 SGHAT, CDR2 FQNNGV. CDR3 length equals 19 residues. Trimming took 6 bases from V and 3 from J; bases not matched to a gene: 16.

The chain has TRBV27 and TRBJ2-7; a weak D match, TRBD1 (5 bases). This CDR3 spans 12 amino acids. The germline V gene encodes CDR1 MNHEY and CDR2 SMNVEV (reference sequence). Trimming removed 6 bases at V and 1 base at J, with 7 bases between. The CDR3: CASSDSSYEQYF. In DNA, the CDR3 is TGTGCCAGCAGCGACAGTTCCTACGAGCAGTACTTC.

The sample holds a few counts of this clone. The V gene is TRBV14, the J gene TRBJ2-7; D possibly corresponds to TRBD2 (7 bases). CDR1 SGHDN and CDR2 FVKESK come from the germline V gene. Trimming took 5 bases from V and 0 from J, leaving 11 bases between them. The CDR3 is 14 residues long. CDR3 nucleotides: TGTGCCAGCAGCGTCCGGGGGGCCTCCTACGAGCAGTACGTC. Its translation is CASSVRGASYEQYV.

The chain couples TRBV28 to TRBJ1-5; weak D call: TRBD1 (6 bases). The V and J ends lost 7 bases and 0 bases respectively, with 22 bases between them. There are 18 residues in the CDR3. Germline assignment: CDR1 MDHEN and CDR2 SYDVKM. The CDR3 spells CASTENRVAPYSNQPQHF. Written as DNA, the CDR3 is TGTGCCAGCACCGAAAACAGGGTCGCACCCTATAGCAATCAGCCCCAGCATTTT.

The chain is built from TRBV6-1 and TRBJ2-2; 7 nucleotides align to TRBD2. The ends lost 0 bases at V and 3 bases at J; junction bases unmatched: 4. In germline, CDR1 is MNHNS, CDR2 SASEGT. This CDR3 comprises 16 residues. CDR3 sequence: CASSEALADHTGELFF. The CDR3 DNA reads TGTGCCAGCAGTGAAGCTCTAGCGGATCACACCGGGGAGCTGTTTTTT.

The gene calls are TRBV19 and TRBJ2-2; 7 nucleotides line up with TRBD2. Trimming at V came to 6 bases and at J to 0 bases, leaving 7 bases not matched to a gene. The germline V gene has CDR1 LNHDA and CDR2 SQIVND (reference sequence). The CDR3 length is 16 residues. The DNA for the CDR3 is TGTGCCAGTAGCCCTATCAGCGGGGCGAACACCGGGGAGCTGTTTTTT. Protein sequence: CASSPISGANTGELFF.

The V gene is TRBV5-6, the J gene TRBJ2-1, with 8 bases that match TRBD1. V was pared by 5 bases and J by 4 bases, with 5 bases of the junction left unmatched. This CDR3 region has 14 residues. CDR1 and CDR2 from the germline V gene are SGHDT and YYEEEE. The CDR3 DNA follows: TGTGCCAGCAGTTCCGGGACAGGATACAATGAGCAGTTCTTC. This translates into CASSSGTGYNEQFF.

V is TRBV29-1 and J is TRBJ2-5, with D uncertain. CDR3 length equals 13 residues. Trimming removed 2 bases at V and 8 bases at J, with 15 bases between. CDR1 is SQVTM and CDR2 is ANQGSEA in the germline V gene. The CDR3 spells CSVELRLVKTQYF. The DNA for the CDR3 is TGCAGCGTTGAATTGAGGCTAGTCAAAACCCAGTACTTC.

The V gene is TRBV18, the J gene TRBJ2-7, with a weak D call TRBD2 (6 bases). This CDR3 spans 13 amino acids. In germline, CDR1 is KGHSH, CDR2 LQKENI. Deletions cut 3 bases from V and 3 bases from J, with 9 bases between. CDR3 DNA: TGTGCCAGCTCACCGGGGGGAGACTACGAGCAGTACTTC. This codes for CASSPGGDYEQYF. The entire variable domain, with the rest obtained from reference TRBV18 and TRBJ2-7, is as follows: NAGVMQNPRHLVRRRGQEARLRCSPMKGHSHVYWYRQLPEEGLKFMVYLQKENIIDESGMPKERFSAEFPKEGPSILRIQQVVRGDSAAYFCASSPGGDYEQYFGPGTRLTVT.

The CDR3 DNA reads as TGTGCCAGCAGCTTGGGACAGAACAATGAGCAGTTCTTC. Its translation: CASSLGQNNEQFF. J is TRBJ2-1 and V is TRBV7-9, with 7 nucleotides matching TRBD1. The CDR3 length is 13 residues. Trimming took 3 bases from V and 5 from J; bases not matched to a gene: 1. Germline CDR1 is SEHNR and CDR2 is FQNEAQ (reference sequence). Supplemented by reference TRBV7-9 and TRBJ2-1, the full variable domain reads DTGVSQNPRHKITKRGQNVTFRCDPISEHNRLYWYRQTLGQGPEFLTYFQNEAQLEKSRLLSDRFSAERPKGSFSTLEIQRTEQGDSAMYLCASSLGQNNEQFFGPGTRLTVL.

This clone was counted a single time. This chain connects TRBV28 to TRBJ2-7; D perhaps matches TRBD2 (5 bases). The V gene lost 7 bases and the J gene lost 3 bases, with 13 bases spanning the gap. The CDR3 contains 13 residues. Germline CDR1 reads MDHEN; CDR2 reads SYDVKM. CDR3 loop: CASTPPGIYEQYF. In nucleotides, the CDR3 is TGTGCCAGCACTCCCCCGGGGATCTACGAGCAGTACTTC.

V gene TRBV5-5 combines with J gene TRBJ2-3, with unresolved D. The ends were cut back, 2 bases at V and 5 bases at J, with 3 bases in the middle. CDR1 and CDR2 (germline): SGHKS, YYEKEE (reference sequence). This CDR3 is 11 amino acids long. CDR3 loop: CASSLVDTQYF. CDR3 nucleotides: TGTGCCAGCAGCTTAGTAGATACGCAGTATTTT.

V and J are TRBV4-1 and TRBJ1-5; tentative D call: TRBD1 (6 bases). Germline CDR1 is MGHRA and CDR2 is YSYEKL. V was shortened by 1 base and J by 7 bases, with 14 bases between the two germline ends. The CDR3 contains 15 residues. The CDR3 region is CASSQVGGAGQPQHF. CDR3 in DNA: TGCGCCAGCAGCCAAGTGGGGGGGGCCGGGCAGCCCCAGCATTTT.

The DNA for the CDR3 is TGTGCCAGCAGCCAATCTGGGGGACAGTCCTACGAGCAGTACTTC. Amino acids: CASSQSGGQSYEQYF. V usage is TRBV4-2 and J usage is TRBJ2-7; the match to TRBD1 covers 7 bases. The V gene end was trimmed by 2 bases and the J gene end by 1 base; junction bases not matched to a gene: 5. Germline CDR1 and CDR2: LGHNA and YNFKEQ. The CDR3 has 15 residues.

The gene calls are TRBV29-1 and TRBJ2-7; D is ambiguous. Between the trimmed V and J ends, which lost 2 bases and 4 bases, there was a span of 9 bases. CDR1 and CDR2 (germline): SQVTM, ANQGSEA. This CDR3 is built from 12 residues. In DNA form, the CDR3 reads TGCAGCGTTGAAATAGAAGCATACGAGCAGTACTTC. Amino acid sequence: CSVEIEAYEQYF.

The chain uses TRBV7-2 and TRBJ1-3; D gene uncertain. CDR3 size: 14 residues. The germline V gene has CDR1 SGHTA and CDR2 FQGNSA. The germline V and J ends were trimmed by 1 base and 0 bases, with 4 bases remaining between them. CDR3 in amino acids: CASSLGRSGNTIYF. The CDR3 bases are TGTGCCAGCAGCTTAGGTCGCTCTGGAAACACCATATATTTT.

This clone appeared once. The chain employs TRBV2 and TRBJ1-2; D is perhaps TRBD1 (5 bases). The V gene's germline CDR1 is SNHLY and CDR2 FYNNEI. Between the trimmed V and J ends, which lost 11 bases and 4 bases, there was a span of 20 bases. The CDR3 has 14 amino acids. Here the CDR3 reads CAGWEGQGSYGYTF. CDR3 DNA: TGTGCCGGATGGGAAGGCCAGGGCTCCTATGGCTACACCTTC.

Regarding this clone: The same CDR3 can be traced to other DNA sequences in this sample. This rearrangement joins TRBV27 to TRBJ2-1; D not resolved. Trimming cost V 4 bases and J 4 bases, with 8 bases left between them. This CDR3 spans 13 amino acids. Germline CDR1 is MNHEY and CDR2 is SMNVEV (reference sequence). The CDR3 nucleotides are TGTGCCAGCAGTTGGGGATCTTACAATGAGCAGTTCTTC. Translated, it gives CASSWGSYNEQFF.

This rearrangement joins TRBV14 to TRBJ2-1; no reliable D call. The CDR3 has 18 residues. Germline assignment: CDR1 SGHDN and CDR2 FVKESK. Trimming shortened V by 6 bases and J by 0 bases, and 21 bases separated the two germline ends. This CDR3 is CASSPTWLGISSYNEQFF. The DNA for the CDR3 is TGTGCCAGCAGTCCTACCTGGTTGGGTATTAGCTCCTACAATGAGCAGTTCTTC.

V and J are TRBV5-4 and TRBJ1-3; TRBD1 is a possible D gene (6 bases). CDR1 is SGHNT, CDR2 YYREEE, per germline (reference sequence). With 4 bases removed from V and 3 bases from J, the gap between germline ends came to 17 bases. This CDR3 region has 16 residues. CDR3 region: CASSLTSGTFGNTIYF. In DNA, the CDR3 is TGTGCCAGCAGCCTGACGTCCGGGACATTTGGAAACACCATATATTTT.

This clone was observed a few times. As DNA, the CDR3 is TGCGCCAGCAGCTTGTACAGCCTGAACACTGAAGCTTTCTTT. Translation gives CASSLYSLNTEAFF. This rearrangement joins TRBV5-1 to TRBJ1-1; D remains ambiguous. The CDR3 is 14 amino acids. The germline V gene encodes CDR1 SGHRS and CDR2 YFSETQ. V lost 1 base to trimming and J lost 0 bases, with 7 bases between them. The full variable domain, with the rest looked up from reference TRBV5-1 and TRBJ1-1, is KAGVTQTPRYLIKTRGQQVTLSCSPISGHRSVSWYQQTPGQGLQFLFEYFSETQRNKGNFPGRFSGRQFSNSRSEMNVSTLELGDSALYLCASSLYSLNTEAFFGQGTRLTVV.

This chain joins TRBV11-2 and TRBJ1-5; tentative D call: TRBD1 (5 bases). Per germline, CDR1 SGHAT and CDR2 FQNNGV. The V end lost 8 bases, the J end lost 6 bases, and 26 bases lay between the germline ends. The CDR3 has 17 residues. The DNA of the CDR3 is TGTGCCAGCGGGGGACCCCCTGACATTCCTTCGGGTCAGCCCCAGCATTTT. This translates into CASGGPPDIPSGQPQHF.

Concerning this clone: This sample also contains other DNA sequences that code for the same CDR3. The V and J genes are TRBV6-5 and TRBJ1-1; D not certain. The CDR3 covers 13 residues. V shed 5 bases and J shed 0 bases, with 7 bases lying between them. Germline V lookup: CDR1 MNHEY, CDR2 SVGAGI. The CDR3 loop is CASSEPLNTEAFF. Written as DNA, the CDR3 is TGTGCCAGCAGTGAACCGTTGAACACTGAAGCTTTCTTT.